The 2 T cell receptor beta chains given below trace back to one sample, sequenced in a study of beta chain features in type 1 diabetes. Every isolated RNA sample was fully reverse transcribed, so sequencing captured expressed TCRB transcripts. Assay used: immunoSEQ multiplex PCR; TCRdb lists only in-frame clones, some missing. The sample comprises hundreds of thousands of clones, 11% to 15% of which are singletons, and 0.03% to 0.04% rests with the top ten. General observations from the study: Type 1 diabetes patients had TCRB CDR3s that were shorter (moderately but significantly so) in all four CD4+ subsets.

These TCRs' antigens remain unknown. Sequencing used naive CD4+ T cells from blood. The receptors stem from a man aged 18 to 29 with type 1 diabetes.

The J gene is TRBJ2-7, the V gene TRBV4-3, with D unresolved. Germline V gene sequence: CDR1 LGHNA, CDR2 YSLEER. Trimming removed 4 bases at V and 3 bases at J, with 16 bases between. The CDR3 spans 15 residues. CDR3 bases: TGCGCCAGCAGCCTAGAAGACACCCCGGTCTACGAGCAGTACTTC. Its protein is CASSLEDTPVYEQYF.

This clone was detected a few times. The DNA of the CDR3 is TGTGCCAGCAGACCCCCAGGGCCCTCCTACGAGCAGTACTTC. Its protein is CASRPPGPSYEQYF. The chain has TRBV7-2 and TRBJ2-7, with D perhaps matching TRBD1 (5 bases). CDR1 is SGHTA, CDR2 FQGNSA, per germline. V was pared by 6 bases and J by 0 bases, with 12 bases between. This CDR3 is 14 amino acids long.